This T cell receptor beta chain comes out of a study of T-cell reconstitution after alpha-beta-depleted transplantation in children. This CDR3 spans 14 amino acids. TCRbeta library construction was performed incorporating unique molecular identifiers. A single record per CDR3 protein comes from TCRdb applying MiXCR to the PCR reads. The repertoire holds more than 550,000 distinct CDR3 sequences, approximately 10% seen once, with 4% in the top ten. A remark on this clonotype: One end of the junction does not line up with germline, which may come from a read error.

The chain combines TRBV12-3 or TRBV12-4 with TRBJ2-1, with 10 bases matching TRBD2. The source of this sequence is a human donor who donated a stem cell graft to a child with acute myeloid leukemia. The sample consisted of PBMCs from the stem cell graft donor, taken from the stem cell graft. The CDR3 DNA reads as TGTGCCGGCAGGACTAGCGGAGTAGACAATGAGCAGTTCTTC. This translates into CAGRTSGVDNEQFF.